The entry that follows covers one T cell receptor (beta chain) sequence. The data derive from a study of blood T cell repertoires in COVID-19. This CDR3 contains 14 residues. The germline CDR1 and CDR2 sequences are GTSNPN and SVGIG (reference sequence). Trimming cost V 4 bases and J 2 bases; bases outside gene matches: 4. In the original processing: Estimation of nucleated cell counts relied on the amplification of reference gene primers. Assay used: immunoSEQ multiplex PCR; TCRdb lists only in-frame clones, some missing. That table gives V, J and clone size, and the DNA gave D and trimming. The sample includes 200,000 to 250,000 clones, 70% to 90% of them seen just once.

This chain joins TRBV30 and TRBJ2-7; 11 bases agree with TRBD2. Sequences were obtained from peripheral blood. This clonotype was sampled from a woman aged 18 to 35 who had recovered from COVID-19. The CDR3 reads CAWIGTSGPYEQYF. CDR3 DNA sequence: TGTGCCTGGATTGGGACTAGCGGCCCCTACGAGCAGTACTTC.